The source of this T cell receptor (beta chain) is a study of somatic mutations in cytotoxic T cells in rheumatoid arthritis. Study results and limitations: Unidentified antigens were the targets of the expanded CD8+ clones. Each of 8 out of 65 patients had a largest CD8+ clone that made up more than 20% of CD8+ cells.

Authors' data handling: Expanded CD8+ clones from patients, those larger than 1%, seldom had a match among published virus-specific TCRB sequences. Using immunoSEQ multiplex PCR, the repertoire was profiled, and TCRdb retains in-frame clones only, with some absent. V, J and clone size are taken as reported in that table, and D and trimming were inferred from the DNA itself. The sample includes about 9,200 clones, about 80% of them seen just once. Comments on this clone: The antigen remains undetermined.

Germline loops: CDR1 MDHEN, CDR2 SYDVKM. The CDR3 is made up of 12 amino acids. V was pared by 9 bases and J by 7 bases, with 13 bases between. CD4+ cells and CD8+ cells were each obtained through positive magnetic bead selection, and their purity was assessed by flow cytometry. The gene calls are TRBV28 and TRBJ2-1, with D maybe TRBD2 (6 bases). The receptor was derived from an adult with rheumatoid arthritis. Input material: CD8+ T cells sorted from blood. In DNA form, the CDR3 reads TGTGCCAGTAACCCCGGGACTAATGAGCAGTTCTTC. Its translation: CASNPGTNEQFF.